This T cell receptor beta chain was recovered during a study of CD8+CD57+ T cells in acquired aplastic anemia. Across the whole study: Across the sorted CD4+ and CD8+ cells, DNA amounts averaged approximately 3.1 ug. For CD4+ cells, healthy donors had an average of roughly 11 million reads.

Germline V gene data show CDR1 as MDHEN and CDR2 as SYDVKM. The CDR3 length is 12 residues. Trimming stripped 6 bases from V and 2 bases from J, with 8 bases between. This clonotype was seen more than once but under ten times. Its antigen remains unidentified. CDR3 and TCR beta VDJ profiling relied on a genomic DNA template. TCRdb itself ran the reads through MiXCR, one entry per CDR3 protein. The sample lists fewer than 200,000 distinct CDR3 sequences, approximately 40% seen once, with approximately 1% in the top ten. Study-wide findings and caveats: The study identified about 30 CD8+ CDR3 sequences shared by patients and controls. Statistical testing detected no significant gap in CD8+ Simpson's diversity between patients and controls.

Sequenced material: sorted CD4+, CD8+, or CD8+CD57+ T cells (not recorded which) from PBMCs. The TCR originated in a human donor in good health. V and J are TRBV28 and TRBJ2-7, with D hard to call. CDR3 protein: CASRGRTYEQYF. The CDR3 DNA reads TGTGCCAGCAGAGGGCGGACCTACGAGCAGTACTTC.